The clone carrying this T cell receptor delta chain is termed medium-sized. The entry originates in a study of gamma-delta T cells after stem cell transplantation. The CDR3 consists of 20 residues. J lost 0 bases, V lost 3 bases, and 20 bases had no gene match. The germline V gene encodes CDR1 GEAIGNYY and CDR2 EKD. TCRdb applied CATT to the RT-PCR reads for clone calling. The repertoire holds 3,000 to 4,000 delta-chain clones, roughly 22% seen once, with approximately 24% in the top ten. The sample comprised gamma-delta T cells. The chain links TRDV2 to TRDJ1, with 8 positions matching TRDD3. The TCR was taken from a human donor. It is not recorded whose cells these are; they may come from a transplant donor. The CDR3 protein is CACDRILGVNRPRYTDKLIF. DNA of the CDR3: TGTGCCTGTGACCGTATACTGGGGGTCAATCGCCCCCGGTACACCGATAAACTCATCTTT.